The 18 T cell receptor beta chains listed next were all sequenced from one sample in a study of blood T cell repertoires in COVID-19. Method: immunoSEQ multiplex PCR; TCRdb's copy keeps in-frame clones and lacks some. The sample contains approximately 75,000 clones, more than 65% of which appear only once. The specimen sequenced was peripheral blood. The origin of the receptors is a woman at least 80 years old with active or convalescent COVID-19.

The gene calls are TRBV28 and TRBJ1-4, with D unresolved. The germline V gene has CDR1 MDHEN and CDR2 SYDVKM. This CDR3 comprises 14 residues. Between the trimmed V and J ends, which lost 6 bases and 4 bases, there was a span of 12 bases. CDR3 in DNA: TGTGCCAGCAGGGGAGGATGGGGTAATGAAAAACTGTTTTTT. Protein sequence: CASRGGWGNEKLFF.

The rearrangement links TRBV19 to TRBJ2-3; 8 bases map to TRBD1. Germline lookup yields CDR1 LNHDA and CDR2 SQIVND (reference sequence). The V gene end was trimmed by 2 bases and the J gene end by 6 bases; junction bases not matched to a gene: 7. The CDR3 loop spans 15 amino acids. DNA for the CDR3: TGTGCCAGTAGTATAATTCAGGGGGCGGTTGATACGCAGTATTTT. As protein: CASSIIQGAVDTQYF.

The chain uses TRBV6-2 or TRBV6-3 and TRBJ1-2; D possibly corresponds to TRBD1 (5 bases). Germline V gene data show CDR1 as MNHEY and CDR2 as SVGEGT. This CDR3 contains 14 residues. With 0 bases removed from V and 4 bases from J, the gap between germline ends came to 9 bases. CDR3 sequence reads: CASSYSGTPYGYTF. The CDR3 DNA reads TGTGCCAGCAGTTACTCGGGGACTCCCTATGGCTACACCTTC.

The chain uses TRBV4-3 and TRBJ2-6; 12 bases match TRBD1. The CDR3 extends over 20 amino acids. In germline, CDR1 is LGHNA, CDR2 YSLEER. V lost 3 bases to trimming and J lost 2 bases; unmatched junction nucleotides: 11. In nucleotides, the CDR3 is TGCGCCAGCAGCCAGTGGGACAGGGGGCGCGATGTACCTGGGGCCAACGTCCTGACTTTC. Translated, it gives CASSQWDRGRDVPGANVLTF.

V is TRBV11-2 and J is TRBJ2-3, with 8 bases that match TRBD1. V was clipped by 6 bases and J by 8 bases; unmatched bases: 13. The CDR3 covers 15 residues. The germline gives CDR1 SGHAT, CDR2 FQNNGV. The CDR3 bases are TGTGCCAGCAGTCCAGGGGGCGCCCAAACCGGTACGCAGTATTTT. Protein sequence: CASSPGGAQTGTQYF.

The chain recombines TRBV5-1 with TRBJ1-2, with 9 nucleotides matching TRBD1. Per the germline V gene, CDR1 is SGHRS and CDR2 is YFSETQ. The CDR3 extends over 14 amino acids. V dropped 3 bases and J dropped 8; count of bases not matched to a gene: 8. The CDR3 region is CASSSPDRGGGYTF. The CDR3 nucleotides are TGCGCCAGCAGCTCCCCGGACAGGGGAGGCGGCTACACCTTC.

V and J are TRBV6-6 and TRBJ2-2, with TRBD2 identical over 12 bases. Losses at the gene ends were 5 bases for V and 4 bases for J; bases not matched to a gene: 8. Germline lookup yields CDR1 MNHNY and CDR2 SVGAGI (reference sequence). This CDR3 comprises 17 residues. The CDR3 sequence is CASSRNLAGGSTGELFF. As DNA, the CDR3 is TGTGCCAGCAGTCGAAATCTAGCGGGGGGGTCCACCGGGGAGCTGTTTTTT.

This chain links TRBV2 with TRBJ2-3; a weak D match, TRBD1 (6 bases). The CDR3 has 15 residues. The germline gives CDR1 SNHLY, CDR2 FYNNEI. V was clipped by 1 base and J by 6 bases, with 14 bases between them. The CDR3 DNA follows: TGTGCCAGCAGTGAAGGGACAGACCCCCAGGATACGCAGTATTTT. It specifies CASSEGTDPQDTQYF.

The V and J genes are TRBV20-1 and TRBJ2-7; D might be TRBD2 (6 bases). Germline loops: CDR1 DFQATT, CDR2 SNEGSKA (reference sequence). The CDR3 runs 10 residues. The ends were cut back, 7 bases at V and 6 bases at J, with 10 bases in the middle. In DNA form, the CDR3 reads TGCAGTGTTAGGGGACTCGAGCAGTACTTC. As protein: CSVRGLEQYF.

Here the CDR3 DNA reads TGTGCCACCGAGGCGGGGGGAGAGGACACTGAAGCTTTCTTT. Protein sequence: CATEAGGEDTEAFF. The chain recombines TRBV2 with TRBJ1-1; TRBD1 is a possible D gene (5 bases). Germline V gives CDR1 SNHLY, CDR2 FYNNEI. The CDR3 is made up of 14 amino acids. Trimming stripped 10 bases from V and 3 bases from J, with 18 bases between.

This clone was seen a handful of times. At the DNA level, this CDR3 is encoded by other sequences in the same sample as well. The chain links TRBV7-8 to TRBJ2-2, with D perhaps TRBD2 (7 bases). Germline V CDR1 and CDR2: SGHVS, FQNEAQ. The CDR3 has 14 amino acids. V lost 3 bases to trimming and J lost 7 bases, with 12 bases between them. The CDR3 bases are TGTGCCAGCAGCTTGGGGGGGCGGGACGGGGAGCTGTTTTTT. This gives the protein CASSLGGRDGELFF.

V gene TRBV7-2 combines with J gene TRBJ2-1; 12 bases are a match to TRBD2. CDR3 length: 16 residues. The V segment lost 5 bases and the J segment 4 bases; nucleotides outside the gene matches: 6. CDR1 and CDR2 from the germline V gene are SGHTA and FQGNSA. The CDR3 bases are TGTGCCAGCAGCGGGAGGACTAGCGGGGTTTACAATGAGCAGTTCTTC. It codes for CASSGRTSGVYNEQFF.

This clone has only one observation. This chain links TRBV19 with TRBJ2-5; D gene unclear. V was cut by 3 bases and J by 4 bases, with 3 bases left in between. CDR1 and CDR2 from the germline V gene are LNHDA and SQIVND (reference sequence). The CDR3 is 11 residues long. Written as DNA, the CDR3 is TGTGCCAGTAGTATCTCAGAGACCCAGTACTTC. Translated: CASSISETQYF.

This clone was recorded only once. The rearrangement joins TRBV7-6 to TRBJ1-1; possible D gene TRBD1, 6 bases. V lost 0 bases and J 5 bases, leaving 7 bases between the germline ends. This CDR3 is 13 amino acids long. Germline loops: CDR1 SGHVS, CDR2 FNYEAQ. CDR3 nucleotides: TGTGCCAGCAGCTTAGCGCAGGGGACTGAAGCTTTCTTT. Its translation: CASSLAQGTEAFF.

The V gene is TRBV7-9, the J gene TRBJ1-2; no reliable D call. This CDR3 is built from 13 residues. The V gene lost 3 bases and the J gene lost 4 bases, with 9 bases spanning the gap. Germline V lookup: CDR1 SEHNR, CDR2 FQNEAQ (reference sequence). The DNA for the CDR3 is TGTGCCAGCAGCTTCTGGGCAAGCTATGGCTACACCTTC. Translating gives CASSFWASYGYTF.

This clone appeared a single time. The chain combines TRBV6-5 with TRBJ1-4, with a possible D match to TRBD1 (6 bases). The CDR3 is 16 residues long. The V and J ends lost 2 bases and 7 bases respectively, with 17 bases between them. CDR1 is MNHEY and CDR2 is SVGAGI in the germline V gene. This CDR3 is CASSYAQGTPGEKLFF. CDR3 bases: TGTGCCAGCAGTTACGCGCAGGGGACGCCCGGTGAAAAACTGTTTTTT.

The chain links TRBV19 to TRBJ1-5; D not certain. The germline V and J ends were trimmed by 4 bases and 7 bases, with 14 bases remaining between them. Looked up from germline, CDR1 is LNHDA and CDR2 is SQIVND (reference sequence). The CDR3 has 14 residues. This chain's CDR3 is CASSSRRGEQPQHF. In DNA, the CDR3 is TGTGCCAGTAGTAGTCGGCGCGGAGAACAGCCCCAGCATTTT.

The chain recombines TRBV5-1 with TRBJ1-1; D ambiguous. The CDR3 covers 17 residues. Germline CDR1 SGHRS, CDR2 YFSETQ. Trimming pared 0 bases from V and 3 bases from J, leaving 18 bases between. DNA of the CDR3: TGCGCCAGCAGCTTGGTACAGTATAAGGTTTCGGACACTGAAGCTTTCTTT. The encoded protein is CASSLVQYKVSDTEAFF.